This is a list of T cell receptor beta chains from one sample in a study of blood T cell repertoires in COVID-19. The data were produced by immunoSEQ multiplex PCR, yet TCRdb's version contains in-frame clones alone and is incomplete. This table has approximately 200,000 clones, roughly four fifths appearing once. Sequencing input: PBMCs or T cells enriched from blood (not recorded which). The receptors originated from a man aged 40-55 years who had recovered from COVID-19. Each CDR3 is given with its conserved first and last residue. The order of the fields is J gene, D gene, clone size, V gene, CDR3 DNA, CDR3 protein. D genes are given only for firm matches. The size entry is marked missing in some rows and otherwise reads once, few, many or a size class.

J gene: TRBJ1-1; D gene: NA; clone size: NA; V gene: TRBV15; CDR3 DNA: TGTGCCACCAGCAGCAAGGGAGGGACTGAAGCTTTCTTT; CDR3 protein: CATSSKGGTEAFF
J gene: TRBJ2-1; D gene: TRBD1; clone size: NA; V gene: TRBV4-1; CDR3 DNA: TGCGCCAGCAGCAAAGGGTCAGACGGACAGGGGTACAATGAGCAGTTCTTC; CDR3 protein: CASSKGSDGQGYNEQFF
J gene: TRBJ2-5; D gene: NA; clone size: NA; V gene: TRBV7-9; CDR3 DNA: TGTGCCAGCAGCTTTGGAGGTACTGAAGAGACCCAGTACTTC; CDR3 protein: CASSFGGTEETQYF
J gene: TRBJ1-3; D gene: NA; clone size: NA; V gene: TRBV7-2; CDR3 DNA: TGTGCCAGCAGCTTAAGCCTGCAGGGTTCTGGAAACACCATATATTTT; CDR3 protein: CASSLSLQGSGNTIYF
J gene: TRBJ1-1; D gene: NA; clone size: NA; V gene: TRBV10-3; CDR3 DNA: TGTGCCATCAGCCGGAATGGGGGGATGAACACTGAAGCTTTCTTT; CDR3 protein: CAISRNGGMNTEAFF
J gene: TRBJ1-2; D gene: NA; clone size: once; V gene: TRBV6-5; CDR3 DNA: TGTGCCAGCAGGGGTAGTCGGGTGGGCTATGGCTACACCTTC; CDR3 protein: CASRGSRVGYGYTF
J gene: TRBJ1-6; D gene: NA; clone size: few; V gene: TRBV2; CDR3 DNA: TGTGCCAGCAGTGGCGCAGGGGACAATTCACCCCTCCACTTT; CDR3 protein: CASSGAGDNSPLHF
J gene: TRBJ2-3; D gene: TRBD2; clone size: NA; V gene: TRBV7-2; CDR3 DNA: TGTGCCAGCAGCTCACTAGCGGTACCTAGCACAGATACGCAGTATTTT; CDR3 protein: CASSSLAVPSTDTQYF
J gene: TRBJ2-3; D gene: TRBD1; clone size: NA; V gene: TRBV4-3; CDR3 DNA: TGCGCCAGCAGCCAAGACAGGGGGCCCATCACAGATACGCAGTATTTT; CDR3 protein: CASSQDRGPITDTQYF
J gene: TRBJ1-6; D gene: TRBD1; clone size: few; V gene: TRBV7-2; CDR3 DNA: TGTGCCAGCAGCTGGGGACAGGGAGTCAATTCACCCCTCCACTTT; CDR3 protein: CASSWGQGVNSPLHF
J gene: TRBJ2-1; D gene: TRBD1; clone size: NA; V gene: TRBV19; CDR3 DNA: TGTGCCAGTACGGGACAGGGGCACAATGAGCAGTTCTTC; CDR3 protein: CASTGQGHNEQFF
J gene: TRBJ2-7; D gene: NA; clone size: few; V gene: TRBV18; CDR3 DNA: TGTGCCAGCTCACCAAATCGGGGGACCTACGAGCAGTACTTC; CDR3 protein: CASSPNRGTYEQYF
J gene: TRBJ2-1; D gene: TRBD1; clone size: NA; V gene: TRBV7-2; CDR3 DNA: TGTGCCAGCAGCTGGACAGGGGAGGATGAGCAGTTCTTC; CDR3 protein: CASSWTGEDEQFF
J gene: TRBJ2-1; D gene: TRBD2; clone size: few; V gene: TRBV5-1; CDR3 DNA: TGCGCCAGCAGCTTGGCTGCGGGAGCCCACAATGAGCAGTTCTTC; CDR3 protein: CASSLAAGAHNEQFF
J gene: TRBJ1-1; D gene: NA; clone size: NA; V gene: TRBV7-3; CDR3 DNA: TGTGCCAGCAGCTTCGGGGTATCCACTGAAGCTTTCTTT; CDR3 protein: CASSFGVSTEAFF
J gene: TRBJ2-3; D gene: NA; clone size: NA; V gene: TRBV7-2; CDR3 DNA: TGTGCCAGCAGCTTAGCGCTTCAGGGGGATACGCAGTATTTT; CDR3 protein: CASSLALQGDTQYF
J gene: TRBJ1-2; D gene: TRBD1; clone size: NA; V gene: TRBV14; CDR3 DNA: TGTGCCAGCAGCCCCGACAGGGGTGGCTACACCTTC; CDR3 protein: CASSPDRGGYTF
J gene: TRBJ1-1; D gene: NA; clone size: NA; V gene: TRBV2; CDR3 DNA: TGTGCCAGCAGCCCATTTCCGGCGGGGGGCTACACTGAAGCTTTCTTT; CDR3 protein: CASSPFPAGGYTEAFF
J gene: TRBJ1-3; D gene: NA; clone size: NA; V gene: TRBV12-5; CDR3 DNA: TGTGCTAGTGGTTTGGACAGGGCGTGGAACACCATATATTTT; CDR3 protein: CASGLDRAWNTIYF
J gene: TRBJ1-5; D gene: NA; clone size: NA; V gene: TRBV6-6; CDR3 DNA: TGTGCCAGCAGTTACTCGGGCAGCCGGAGCAATCAGCCCCAGCATTTT; CDR3 protein: CASSYSGSRSNQPQHF
J gene: TRBJ2-3; D gene: NA; clone size: NA; V gene: TRBV9; CDR3 DNA: TGTGCCAGCAGCGTAAGCGGTGACCCAGATACGCAGTATTTT; CDR3 protein: CASSVSGDPDTQYF
J gene: TRBJ2-1; D gene: NA; clone size: NA; V gene: TRBV5-6; CDR3 DNA: TGTGCCAGCAGCTTGGGCCTCGCGGTACCCCACAATGAGCAGTTCTTC; CDR3 protein: CASSLGLAVPHNEQFF
J gene: TRBJ1-4; D gene: TRBD1; clone size: NA; V gene: TRBV2; CDR3 DNA: TGTGCCAGCATAAGGACAGGCCGCGGAAATGAAAAACTGTTTTTT; CDR3 protein: CASIRTGRGNEKLFF
J gene: TRBJ1-6; D gene: TRBD1; clone size: NA; V gene: TRBV7-2; CDR3 DNA: TGTGCCAGCACACGACAGGGTCAATCACCCCTCCACTTT; CDR3 protein: CASTRQGQSPLHF
J gene: TRBJ1-5; D gene: NA; clone size: NA; V gene: TRBV4-1; CDR3 DNA: TGCGCCAGCAGCCAAAACAGGGATAGCAATCAGCCCCAGCATTTT; CDR3 protein: CASSQNRDSNQPQHF
J gene: TRBJ2-1; D gene: TRBD2; clone size: NA; V gene: TRBV3-1/TRBV3-2; CDR3 DNA: TGTGCCAGCAGCCAAGTCGGGGCTAGCGGGTCTATCTACAATGAGCAGTTCTTC; CDR3 protein: CASSQVGASGSIYNEQFF
J gene: TRBJ2-3; D gene: TRBD1; clone size: NA; V gene: TRBV5-1; CDR3 DNA: TGCGCCAGCAGTTCCGGGGACAGTACGGCAGGTACGCAGTATTTT; CDR3 protein: CASSSGDSTAGTQYF
J gene: TRBJ1-4; D gene: NA; clone size: NA; V gene: TRBV19; CDR3 DNA: TGTGCCAGTAGTAGGTGGACAGATGAAAAACTGTTTTTT; CDR3 protein: CASSRWTDEKLFF
J gene: TRBJ1-2; D gene: TRBD1; clone size: once; V gene: TRBV30; CDR3 DNA: TGTGCCTGGAGTGTGCAGGGGGCGGGAGGCTACACCTTC; CDR3 protein: CAWSVQGAGGYTF
J gene: TRBJ2-3; D gene: NA; clone size: NA; V gene: TRBV2; CDR3 DNA: TGTGCCAGCCACAGAGCCCCGGGCACAGATACGCAGTATTTT; CDR3 protein: CASHRAPGTDTQYF
J gene: TRBJ1-5; D gene: TRBD1; clone size: NA; V gene: TRBV28; CDR3 DNA: TGTGCCAGCAATGGGGACAGGGCAAATCAGCCCCAGCATTTT; CDR3 protein: CASNGDRANQPQHF
J gene: TRBJ1-2; D gene: TRBD1; clone size: NA; V gene: TRBV5-1; CDR3 DNA: TGCGCCAGCAGCTTGGCCGAGGGGGCAGGGTACTATGGCTACACCTTC; CDR3 protein: CASSLAEGAGYYGYTF
J gene: TRBJ2-2; D gene: TRBD2; clone size: NA; V gene: TRBV10-2; CDR3 DNA: TGCGCCAGCAGTGATCTCCCTGGGACTAGCGGGAGGGCCGGGGAGCTGTTTTTT; CDR3 protein: CASSDLPGTSGRAGELFF
J gene: TRBJ1-4; D gene: NA; clone size: NA; V gene: TRBV2; CDR3 DNA: TGTGCCAGCAGTCCGAACAGGTTCCTTGCAACTAATGAAAAACTGTTTTTT; CDR3 protein: CASSPNRFLATNEKLFF
J gene: TRBJ2-7; D gene: NA; clone size: NA; V gene: TRBV7-8; CDR3 DNA: TGTGCCAGCAGCTTCTCGGGCCTAGGGGGCGAGCAGTACTTC; CDR3 protein: CASSFSGLGGEQYF
J gene: TRBJ1-1; D gene: NA; clone size: once; V gene: TRBV11-1; CDR3 DNA: TGTGCCAGCAGCTTACAGGCGACTGAAGCTTTCTTT; CDR3 protein: CASSLQATEAFF
J gene: TRBJ1-1; D gene: NA; clone size: NA; V gene: TRBV7-2; CDR3 DNA: TGTGCCAGCAGCTGGACAGAGCATATTAAAGCTTTCTTT; CDR3 protein: CASSWTEHIKAFF
J gene: TRBJ2-5; D gene: TRBD2; clone size: NA; V gene: TRBV28; CDR3 DNA: TGTGCCAGCAGTTTAAAGGCGGAGCGGGGGGGTTTGACCCAGTACTTC; CDR3 protein: CASSLKAERGGLTQYF
J gene: TRBJ2-7; D gene: TRBD1; clone size: once; V gene: TRBV7-3; CDR3 DNA: TGTGCCAGCAGCCCTTCCGGGACAGAGTACGAGCAGTACTTC; CDR3 protein: CASSPSGTEYEQYF
J gene: TRBJ1-5; D gene: NA; clone size: once; V gene: TRBV12-5; CDR3 DNA: TGTGCTAGTGGCCATGGAGATCAGCCCCAGCATTTT; CDR3 protein: CASGHGDQPQHF
J gene: TRBJ1-5; D gene: TRBD1; clone size: NA; V gene: TRBV5-5; CDR3 DNA: TGTGCCAGCAGGCCGGGACAGCCGAGGAGCAATCAGCCCCAGCATTTT; CDR3 protein: CASRPGQPRSNQPQHF
J gene: TRBJ2-5; D gene: NA; clone size: NA; V gene: TRBV7-9; CDR3 DNA: TGTGCCAGCAGTAGTCTTAGCGTTCAAGAGACCCAGTACTTC; CDR3 protein: CASSSLSVQETQYF
J gene: TRBJ1-6; D gene: NA; clone size: NA; V gene: TRBV30; CDR3 DNA: TGTGCCTGGAGTGCCCAGGGCTCCTATAATTCACCCCTCCACTTT; CDR3 protein: CAWSAQGSYNSPLHF
J gene: TRBJ2-7; D gene: TRBD2; clone size: NA; V gene: TRBV7-8; CDR3 DNA: TGTGCCAGCAGCTTCGGGAGGCTAGGGGAGCAGTACTTC; CDR3 protein: CASSFGRLGEQYF
J gene: TRBJ1-3; D gene: TRBD1; clone size: NA; V gene: TRBV6-6; CDR3 DNA: TGTGCCAGCAGTTACGGGACAGGGGTTGGAAACACCATATATTTT; CDR3 protein: CASSYGTGVGNTIYF
J gene: TRBJ2-5; D gene: TRBD1; clone size: NA; V gene: TRBV2; CDR3 DNA: TGTGCCAGCAGTGTGACCGGGACAGGGTCACCACAAGAGACCCAGTACTTC; CDR3 protein: CASSVTGTGSPQETQYF
J gene: TRBJ2-1; D gene: TRBD2; clone size: NA; V gene: TRBV5-6; CDR3 DNA: TGTGCCAGCAGCTTGGCCGGGACTAACAATGAGCAGTTCTTC; CDR3 protein: CASSLAGTNNEQFF
J gene: TRBJ2-7; D gene: NA; clone size: NA; V gene: TRBV5-1; CDR3 DNA: TGCGCCAGCAGCTGGGGAGGCGGCTACGAGCAGTACTTC; CDR3 protein: CASSWGGGYEQYF